This T cell receptor beta chain was retrieved from a study of spatial heterogeneity in lung cancer. Turning to the study itself: Raw-read counts averaged over ten per unique TCR and UMI combination.

The trim removed 6 bases at V and 9 bases at J, leaving 9 bases unmatched. The germline V gene has CDR1 MDHEN and CDR2 SYDVKM. The CDR3 is 14 residues long. Noted time point: sample taken at primary tumor resection. Sequencing covered unsorted whole RNA taken from tumor, nontumor lung or frozen PBMC. The library protocol tagged each TCR cDNA with a unique molecular identifier. MiXCR, run by TCRdb on the 5' RACE reads, gives a single entry per CDR3 protein. Here the sample spans 14,000 to 15,000 distinct CDR3 sequences, roughly 10% being singletons. This clonotype has at least ten counts. The source material was PBMCs, sampled at surgery. V and J are TRBV28 and TRBJ2-4; 9 bases line up with TRBD1. This TCR was recovered from a female donor with early-stage non-small cell lung cancer. Written as DNA, the CDR3 is TGTGCCAGCAGCCCAAGACAGGGGGTTGTCATTCAGTACTTC. It yields the protein CASSPRQGVVIQYF.